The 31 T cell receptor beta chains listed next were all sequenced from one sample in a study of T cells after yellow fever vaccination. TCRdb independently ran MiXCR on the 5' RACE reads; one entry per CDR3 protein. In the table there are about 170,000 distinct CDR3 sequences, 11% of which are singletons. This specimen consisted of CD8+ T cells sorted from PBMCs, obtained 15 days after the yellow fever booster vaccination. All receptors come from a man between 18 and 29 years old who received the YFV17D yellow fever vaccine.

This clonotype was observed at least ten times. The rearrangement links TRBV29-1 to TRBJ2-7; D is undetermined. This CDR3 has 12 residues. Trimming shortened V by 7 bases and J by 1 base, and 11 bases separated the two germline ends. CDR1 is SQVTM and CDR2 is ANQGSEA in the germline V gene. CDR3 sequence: CSAARSSYEQYF. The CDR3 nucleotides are TGCAGCGCCGCCAGGAGTTCCTACGAGCAGTACTTC.

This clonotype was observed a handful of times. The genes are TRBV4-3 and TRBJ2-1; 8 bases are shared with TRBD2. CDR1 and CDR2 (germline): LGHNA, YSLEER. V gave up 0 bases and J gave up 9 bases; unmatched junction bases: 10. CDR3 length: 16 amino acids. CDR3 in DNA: TGCGCCAGCAGCCAAGACGGGGCGGGGGGCAGGGGTGAGCAGTTCTTC. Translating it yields CASSQDGAGGRGEQFF.

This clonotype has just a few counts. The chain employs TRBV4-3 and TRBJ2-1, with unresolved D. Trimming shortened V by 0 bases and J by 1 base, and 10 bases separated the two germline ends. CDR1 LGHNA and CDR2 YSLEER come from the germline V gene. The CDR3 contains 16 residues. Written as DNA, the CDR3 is TGCGCCAGCAGCCAAGATTGGGTTGATTCCTACAATGAGCAGTTCTTC. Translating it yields CASSQDWVDSYNEQFF.

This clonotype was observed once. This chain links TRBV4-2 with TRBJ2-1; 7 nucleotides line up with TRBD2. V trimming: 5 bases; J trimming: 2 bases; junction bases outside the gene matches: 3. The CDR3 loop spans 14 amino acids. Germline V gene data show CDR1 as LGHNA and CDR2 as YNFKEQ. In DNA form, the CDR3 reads TGTGCCAGCAGCGGGAGCGGGGCCTACAATGAGCAGTTCTTC. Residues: CASSGSGAYNEQFF.

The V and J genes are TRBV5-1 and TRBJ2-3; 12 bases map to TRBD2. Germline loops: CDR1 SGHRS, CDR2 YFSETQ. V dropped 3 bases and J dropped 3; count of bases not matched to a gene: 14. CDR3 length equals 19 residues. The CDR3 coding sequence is TGCGCCAGCAGCTCCCAGCCTAGCGGGGGGGCTCTAAGGACAGATACGCAGTATTTT. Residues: CASSSQPSGGALRTDTQYF.

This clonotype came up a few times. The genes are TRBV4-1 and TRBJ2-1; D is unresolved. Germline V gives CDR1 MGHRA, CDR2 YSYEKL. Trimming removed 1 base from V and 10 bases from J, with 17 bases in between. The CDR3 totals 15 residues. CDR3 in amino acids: CASSQAPQALSEQFF. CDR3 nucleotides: TGCGCCAGCAGCCAAGCCCCCCAGGCCCTCAGCGAGCAGTTCTTC.

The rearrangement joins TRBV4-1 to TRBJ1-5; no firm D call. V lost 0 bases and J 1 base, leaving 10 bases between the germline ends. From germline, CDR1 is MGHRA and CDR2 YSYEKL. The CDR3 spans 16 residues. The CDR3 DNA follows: TGCGCCAGCAGCCAAGATGGACCAATAAGCAATCAGCCCCAGCATTTT. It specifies CASSQDGPISNQPQHF.

The CDR3 bases are TGCGCCAGCAGCTGGACAGGGGCCAACGAGCAGTACTTC. Protein: CASSWTGANEQYF. The chain is built from TRBV5-1 and TRBJ2-7; 9 nucleotides agree with TRBD1. The junction had 3 bases not matched to a gene; V was cut back by 3 bases and J by 5 bases. Germline CDR1 reads SGHRS; CDR2 reads YFSETQ. The CDR3 sequence is 13 residues long. The full variable domain, with the rest looked up from reference TRBV5-1 and TRBJ2-7, is KAGVTQTPRYLIKTRGQQVTLSCSPISGHRSVSWYQQTPGQGLQFLFEYFSETQRNKGNFPGRFSGRQFSNSRSEMNVSTLELGDSALYLCASSWTGANEQYFGPGTRLTVT.

The CDR3 sequence: CASSDRDRGATDTQYF. CDR3 DNA sequence: TGTGCCAGCAGTGACCGGGACAGGGGCGCCACAGATACGCAGTATTTT. The chain employs TRBV6-2 or TRBV6-3 and TRBJ2-3, with 10 bases that match TRBD1. This CDR3 spans 16 amino acids. V lost 5 bases and J lost 2; bases outside the gene matches: 7. The germline V gene encodes CDR1 MNHEY and CDR2 SVGEGT.

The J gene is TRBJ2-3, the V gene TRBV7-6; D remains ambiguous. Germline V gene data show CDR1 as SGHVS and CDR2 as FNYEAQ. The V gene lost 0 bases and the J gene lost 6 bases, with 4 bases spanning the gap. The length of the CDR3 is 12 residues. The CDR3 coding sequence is TGTGCCAGCAGCTTAGCGAGGGATACGCAGTATTTT. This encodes CASSLARDTQYF.

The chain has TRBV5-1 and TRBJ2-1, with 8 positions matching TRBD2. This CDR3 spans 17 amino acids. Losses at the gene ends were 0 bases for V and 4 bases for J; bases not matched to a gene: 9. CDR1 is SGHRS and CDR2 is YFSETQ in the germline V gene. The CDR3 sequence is CASSLGRREGIYNEQFF. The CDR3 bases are TGCGCCAGCAGCTTGGGTCGACGGGAGGGTATATACAATGAGCAGTTCTTC.

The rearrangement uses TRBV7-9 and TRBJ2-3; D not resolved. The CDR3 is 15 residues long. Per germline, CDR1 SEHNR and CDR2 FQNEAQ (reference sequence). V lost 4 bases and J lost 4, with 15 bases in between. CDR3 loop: CASSSIVTSSDTQYF. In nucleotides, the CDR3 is TGTGCCAGCAGCTCAATCGTCACAAGCTCAGATACGCAGTATTTT.

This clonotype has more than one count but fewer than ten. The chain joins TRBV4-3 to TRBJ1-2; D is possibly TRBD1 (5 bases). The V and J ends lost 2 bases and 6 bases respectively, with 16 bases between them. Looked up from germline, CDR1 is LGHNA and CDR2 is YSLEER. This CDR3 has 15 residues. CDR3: CASSQWIRGTDGYTF. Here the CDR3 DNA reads TGCGCCAGCAGCCAATGGATAAGAGGGACCGATGGCTACACCTTC.

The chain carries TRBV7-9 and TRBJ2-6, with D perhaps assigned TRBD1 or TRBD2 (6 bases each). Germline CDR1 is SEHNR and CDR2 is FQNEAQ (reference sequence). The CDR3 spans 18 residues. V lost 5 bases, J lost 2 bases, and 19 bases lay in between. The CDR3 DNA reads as TGTGCCAGCAGCAAACGGGGGACCCCAGGGGCTGGGGCCAACGTCCTGACTTTC. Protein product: CASSKRGTPGAGANVLTF.

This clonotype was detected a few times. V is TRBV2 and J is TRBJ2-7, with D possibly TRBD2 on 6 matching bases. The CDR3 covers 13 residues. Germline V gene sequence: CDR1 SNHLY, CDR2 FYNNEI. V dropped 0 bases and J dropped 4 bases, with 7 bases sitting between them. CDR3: CASSEAAGYEQYF. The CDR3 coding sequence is TGTGCCAGCAGTGAAGCGGCGGGGTACGAGCAGTACTTC.

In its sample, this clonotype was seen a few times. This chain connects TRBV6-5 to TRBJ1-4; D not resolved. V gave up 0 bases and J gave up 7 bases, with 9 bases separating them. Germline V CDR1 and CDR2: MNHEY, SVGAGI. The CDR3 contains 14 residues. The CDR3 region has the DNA TGTGCCAGCAGTTACTCGAAAGTGGGTGAAAAACTGTTTTTT. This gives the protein CASSYSKVGEKLFF.

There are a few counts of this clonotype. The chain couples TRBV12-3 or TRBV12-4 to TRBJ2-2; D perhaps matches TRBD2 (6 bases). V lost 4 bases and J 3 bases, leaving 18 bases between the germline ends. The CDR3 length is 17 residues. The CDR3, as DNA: TGTGCCAGCAGTTCCCTAGGAGGGAGCGGTGACACCGGGGAGCTGTTTTTT. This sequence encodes CASSSLGGSGDTGELFF.

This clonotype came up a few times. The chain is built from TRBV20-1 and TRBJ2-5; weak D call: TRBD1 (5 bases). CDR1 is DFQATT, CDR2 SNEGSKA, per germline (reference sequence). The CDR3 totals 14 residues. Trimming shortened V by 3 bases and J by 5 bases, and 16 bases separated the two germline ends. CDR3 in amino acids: CSASSGAGHETQYF. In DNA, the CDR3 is TGCAGTGCTAGCTCTGGGGCAGGGCACGAGACCCAGTACTTC.

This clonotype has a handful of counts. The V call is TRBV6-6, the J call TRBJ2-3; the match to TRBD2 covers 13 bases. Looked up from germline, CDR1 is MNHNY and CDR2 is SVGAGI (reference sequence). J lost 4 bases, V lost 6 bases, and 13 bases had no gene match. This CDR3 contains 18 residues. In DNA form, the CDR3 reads TGTGCCAGCAGCGCCGGGACTAGCGGGGCCCCGGGGGCAGATACGCAGTATTTT. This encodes CASSAGTSGAPGADTQYF.

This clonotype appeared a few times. CDR3 in DNA: TGTGCCAGCAGCTTCAGCGGGGGGACCACAGATACGCAGTATTTT. This codes for CASSFSGGTTDTQYF. The gene calls are TRBV5-4 and TRBJ2-3; the match to TRBD2 covers 9 bases. In germline, CDR1 is SGHNT, CDR2 YYREEE (reference sequence). The CDR3 is 15 amino acids. Trimming removed 2 bases from V and 2 bases from J; junction bases left unmatched: 3.

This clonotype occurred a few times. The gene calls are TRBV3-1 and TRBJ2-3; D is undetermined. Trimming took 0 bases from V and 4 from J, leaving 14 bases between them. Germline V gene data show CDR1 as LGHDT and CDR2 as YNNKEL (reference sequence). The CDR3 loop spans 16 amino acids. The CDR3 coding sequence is TGTGCCAGCAGCCAAGATCTTGGCGGCGACTCAGATACGCAGTATTTT. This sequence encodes CASSQDLGGDSDTQYF.

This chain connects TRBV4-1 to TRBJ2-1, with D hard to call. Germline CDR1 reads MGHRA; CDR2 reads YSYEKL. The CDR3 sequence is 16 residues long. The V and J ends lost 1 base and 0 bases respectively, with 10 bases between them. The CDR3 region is CASSQGSFSSYNEQFF. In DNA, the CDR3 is TGCGCCAGCAGCCAAGGTAGCTTCAGCTCCTACAATGAGCAGTTCTTC.

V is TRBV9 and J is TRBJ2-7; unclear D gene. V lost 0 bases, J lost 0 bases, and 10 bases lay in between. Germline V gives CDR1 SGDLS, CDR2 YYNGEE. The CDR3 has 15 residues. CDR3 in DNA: TGTGCCAGCAGCGTAGGTAGGGAAAACTCCTACGAGCAGTACTTC. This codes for CASSVGRENSYEQYF.

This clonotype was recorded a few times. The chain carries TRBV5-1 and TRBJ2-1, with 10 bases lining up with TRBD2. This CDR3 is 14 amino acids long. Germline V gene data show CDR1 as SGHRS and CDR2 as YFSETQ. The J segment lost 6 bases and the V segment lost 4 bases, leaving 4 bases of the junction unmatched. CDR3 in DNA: TGCGCCAGCAGCCCTGGACTAGCGGCCAATGAGCAGTTCTTC. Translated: CASSPGLAANEQFF.

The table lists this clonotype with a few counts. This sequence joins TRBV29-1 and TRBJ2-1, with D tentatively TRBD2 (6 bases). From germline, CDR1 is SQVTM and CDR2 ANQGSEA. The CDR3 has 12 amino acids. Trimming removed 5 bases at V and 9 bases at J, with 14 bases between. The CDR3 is CSVWEDGAEQFF. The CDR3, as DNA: TGCAGCGTTTGGGAGGATGGGGCTGAGCAGTTCTTC.

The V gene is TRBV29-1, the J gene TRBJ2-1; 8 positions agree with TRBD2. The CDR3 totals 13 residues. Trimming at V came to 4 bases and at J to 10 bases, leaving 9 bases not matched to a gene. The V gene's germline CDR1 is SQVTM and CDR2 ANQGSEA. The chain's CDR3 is CSVVFGGGGEQFF. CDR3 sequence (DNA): TGCAGCGTTGTCTTCGGGGGGGGCGGGGAGCAGTTCTTC.

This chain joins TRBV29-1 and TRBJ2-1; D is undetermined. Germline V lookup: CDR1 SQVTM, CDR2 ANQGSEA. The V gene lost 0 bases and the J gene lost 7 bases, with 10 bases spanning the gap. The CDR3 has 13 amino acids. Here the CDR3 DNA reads TGCAGCGTTGAAGATCTCGAGGATAATGAGCAGTTCTTC. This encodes CSVEDLEDNEQFF.

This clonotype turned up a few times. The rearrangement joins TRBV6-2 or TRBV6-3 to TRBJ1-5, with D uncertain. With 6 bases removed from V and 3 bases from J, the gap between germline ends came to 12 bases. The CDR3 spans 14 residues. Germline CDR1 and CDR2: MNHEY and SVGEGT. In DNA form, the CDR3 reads TGTGCCAGCAGACGTCGATTTGACAATCAGCCCCAGCATTTT. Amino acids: CASRRRFDNQPQHF.

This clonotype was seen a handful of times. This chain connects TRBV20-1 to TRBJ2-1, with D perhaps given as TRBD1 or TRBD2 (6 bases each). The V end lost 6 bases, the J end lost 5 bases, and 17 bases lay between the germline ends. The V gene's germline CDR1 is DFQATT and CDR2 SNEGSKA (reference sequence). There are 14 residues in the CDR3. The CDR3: CSAITGAFNNEQFF. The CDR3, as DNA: TGCAGTGCCATTACGGGGGCCTTTAACAATGAGCAGTTCTTC.

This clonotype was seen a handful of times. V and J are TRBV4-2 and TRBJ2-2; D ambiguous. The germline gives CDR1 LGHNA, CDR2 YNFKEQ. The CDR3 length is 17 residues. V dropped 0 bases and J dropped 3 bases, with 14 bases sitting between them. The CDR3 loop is CASSQEGYTPYTGELFF. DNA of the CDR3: TGTGCCAGCAGCCAAGAGGGGTATACACCCTACACCGGGGAGCTGTTTTTT.

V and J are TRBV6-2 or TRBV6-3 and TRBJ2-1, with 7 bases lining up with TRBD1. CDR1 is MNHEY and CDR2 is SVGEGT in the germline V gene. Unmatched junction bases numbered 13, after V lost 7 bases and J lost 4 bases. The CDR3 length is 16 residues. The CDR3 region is CASTLQAGGAYNEQFF. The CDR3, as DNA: TGTGCCAGCACCTTACAGGCAGGGGGAGCATACAATGAGCAGTTCTTC.